This TCR beta chain emerged from a study of blood T cell repertoires in COVID-19. CDR3 length equals 12 residues. About this clone: One end of the junction fails to match germline, which may point to a read error.

TCRdb's table, derived via immunoSEQ multiplex PCR, lists solely in-frame clones and lacks some. The sample contains fewer than 250,000 clones, about four fifths of which appear only once. Material for sequencing was PBMCs or T cells enriched from blood (not recorded which). The clonotype comes from a woman between 40 and 55 years old who had recovered from COVID-19. The chain combines TRBV12-3 or TRBV12-4 with TRBJ2-1; TRBD1 is a possible D gene (7 bases). The CDR3: CAIQGGYTEQFF. CDR3 in DNA: TGTGCCATTCAGGGGGGATACACTGAGCAGTTCTTC.